This section outlines one T cell receptor beta chain sequence together with its context. Its antigen remains unknown. PCR used 60 Vbeta primers and 13 Jbeta primers. The method was immunoSEQ multiplex PCR; TCRdb's version includes in-frame clones alone and lacks a portion of them. The data hold about 110,000 clones, with approximately 80% observed a single time. The data were obtained in a study of cytomegalovirus exposure and HLA in healthy donors. There are 18 residues in the CDR3. The V and J ends lost 8 bases and 0 bases, in that order; junction bases with no gene match: 15. Germline CDR1 and CDR2: WNHNN and SYGVQD (reference sequence). All the people who gave samples were healthy bone marrow donors. Study outcomes and limitations: Later, an analysis showed that TCR beta chains associated with HLA were more clonally expanded than others that were equally common. A later analysis associated 15,000 or so TCR beta sequences with HLA alleles at a 0.05 false discovery rate. In a later analysis, TCR beta V- and J-gene trimming was associated with a missense DCLRE1C variant.

V and J are TRBV10-1 and TRBJ2-2, with 7 bases identical to TRBD1. The sequence derives from a male donor in good health and CMV-seronegative. Material for sequencing was PBMCs. The CDR3: CASASREGAYANTGELFF. CDR3 DNA sequence: TGCGCCAGCGCCTCCCGTGAGGGGGCTTACGCGAACACCGGGGAGCTGTTTTTT.